Presented here are 19 T cell receptor beta chains from one specimen sequenced in a study of human T cells and chemical hapten exposure. Each CDR3 protein gets one entry after TCRdb re-called the RACE reads with MiXCR. The profile shows tens of thousands of distinct CDR3 sequences, 3% to 4.5% of them singletons. Noted time point: healthy volunteer bleed at 6 weeks. The authors' total RNA extraction used unfractionated whole blood. Sequenced input: whole blood. The receptors were sampled from a human donor in good health. Some clones in this sample may be carry-over from other donors' samples.

The sample holds many counts of this clonotype. V usage is TRBV27 and J usage is TRBJ2-7, with 7 bases matching TRBD1. The V and J ends lost 3 bases and 7 bases, in that order; junction bases with no gene match: 15. Germline assignment: CDR1 MNHEY and CDR2 SMNVEV (reference sequence). This CDR3 is 16 amino acids long. The CDR3 coding sequence is TGTGCCAGCAGTTTCAACGGGCAGGGGGTATCCATAGAGCAGTACTTC. Protein: CASSFNGQGVSIEQYF.

In this sample, this clonotype turned up a few times. The V and J genes are TRBV27 and TRBJ2-4; possible D gene TRBD1, 5 bases. V lost 6 bases and J lost 6, with 12 bases in between. The CDR3 length is 13 residues. Germline CDR1 reads MNHEY; CDR2 reads SMNVEV (reference sequence). For the CDR3, the DNA is TGTGCCAGCAGCTTGGGGCAGACAAACATTCAGTACTTC. Protein product: CASSLGQTNIQYF.

The chain combines TRBV20-1 with TRBJ2-3, with a possible D match to TRBD1 (5 bases). Germline assignment: CDR1 DFQATT and CDR2 SNEGSKA (reference sequence). The germline V and J ends were trimmed by 2 bases and 0 bases, with 12 bases remaining between them. The CDR3 is 15 amino acids. CDR3 loop: CSARRWGSSTDTQYF. CDR3 nucleotides: TGCAGTGCTAGACGGTGGGGCTCTAGCACAGATACGCAGTATTTT.

This clonotype was seen only a few times. The chain uses TRBV7-2 and TRBJ2-7; TRBD2 is a possible D gene (6 bases). This CDR3 is built from 16 residues. The germline V gene encodes CDR1 SGHTA and CDR2 FQGNSA. V was trimmed by 1 base and J by 5 bases, leaving 18 bases between them. For the CDR3, the DNA is TGTGCCAGCAGCTTAGGTACGAGCGCCGGGACTCACGAGCAGTACTTC. Encoded protein: CASSLGTSAGTHEQYF.

This clonotype was observed at least ten times. As DNA, the CDR3 is TGTGCCACCAGTGATAAGGGACTAGCGGGAGTTGGTACAGATACGCAGTATTTT. Encoded protein: CATSDKGLAGVGTDTQYF. V gene TRBV24-1 combines with J gene TRBJ2-3, with 14 bases identical to TRBD2. The V gene end was trimmed by 3 bases and the J gene end by 3 bases; junction bases not matched to a gene: 7. There are 18 residues in the CDR3. Per the germline V gene, CDR1 is KGHDR and CDR2 is SFDVKD.

This clonotype was seen repeatedly, ten times or more. This rearrangement joins TRBV12-3 or TRBV12-4 to TRBJ1-5; weak D call: TRBD1 (6 bases). CDR3 length: 14 amino acids. V lost 2 bases and J 7 bases, leaving 12 bases between the germline ends. The CDR3 nucleotides are TGTGCCAGCAGTTTAAGCAGGGGTCGGCAGCCCCAGCATTTT. It yields the protein CASSLSRGRQPQHF.

This clonotype has ten or more counts. The chain employs TRBV12-3 or TRBV12-4 and TRBJ2-3; no definite D call. The V end lost 1 base, the J end lost 3 bases, and 5 bases lay between the germline ends. This CDR3 has 13 amino acids. CDR3 in DNA: TGTGCCAGCAGTTTAGTCGTAACAGATACGCAGTATTTT. This codes for CASSLVVTDTQYF.

In this sample, this clonotype turned up many times. CDR3 residues: CSVYSGNSYEQYF. CDR3 coding DNA: TGCAGCGTTTATAGCGGAAACTCCTACGAGCAGTACTTC. V gene TRBV29-1 combines with J gene TRBJ2-7; D perhaps matches TRBD2 (6 bases). The CDR3 consists of 13 residues. With 5 bases removed from V and 0 bases from J, the gap between germline ends came to 11 bases. Germline CDR1 SQVTM, CDR2 ANQGSEA.

The chain recombines TRBV2 with TRBJ2-2; 15 nucleotides agree with TRBD2. J gave up 6 bases and V 6 bases, and 5 bases lay outside the gene matches. Germline loops: CDR1 SNHLY, CDR2 FYNNEI. The CDR3 contains 16 residues. In DNA form, the CDR3 reads TGTGCCAGCAGGAGGACTAGCGGGAGGGTTGCCGGGGAGCTGTTTTTT. Amino acid sequence: CASRRTSGRVAGELFF.

This clonotype was recorded at least ten times. The rearrangement joins TRBV27 to TRBJ2-7; 9 nucleotides align to TRBD1. CDR3 length: 14 residues. V gave up 8 bases and J gave up 5 bases; unmatched junction bases: 10. The germline V gene encodes CDR1 MNHEY and CDR2 SMNVEV (reference sequence). The CDR3 DNA reads as TGTGCCAGCTCGAATGACAGGGGGGCCGACGAGCAGTACTTC. This gives the protein CASSNDRGADEQYF.

The sample holds many counts of this clonotype. The chain carries TRBV5-1 and TRBJ2-4; D gene uncertain. The CDR3 sequence is 13 residues long. V was clipped by 1 base and J by 8 bases, with 10 bases between them. Germline V lookup: CDR1 SGHRS, CDR2 YFSETQ. Here the CDR3 reads CASSLSVVDIQYF. CDR3 in DNA: TGCGCCAGCAGCTTGAGTGTTGTGGACATTCAGTACTTC. Looking up the rest from reference TRBV5-1 and TRBJ2-4 gives the full variable domain: KAGVTQTPRYLIKTRGQQVTLSCSPISGHRSVSWYQQTPGQGLQFLFEYFSETQRNKGNFPGRFSGRQFSNSRSEMNVSTLELGDSALYLCASSLSVVDIQYFGAGTRLSVL.

This clonotype has ten or more counts. This chain uses TRBV7-9 with TRBJ2-1; no definite D call. The CDR3 runs to 13 residues. Per germline, CDR1 SEHNR and CDR2 FQNEAQ (reference sequence). V lost 1 base to trimming and J lost 10 bases, with 11 bases between them. The CDR3 sequence is CASSLEGTHEQFF. In DNA form, the CDR3 reads TGTGCCAGCAGCTTAGAGGGCACGCACGAGCAGTTCTTC.

This clonotype was found a few times. The chain links TRBV5-1 to TRBJ2-5; TRBD2 is a possible D gene (7 bases). The CDR3 covers 16 residues. Trimming took 1 base from V and 1 from J, leaving 14 bases between them. Germline lookup yields CDR1 SGHRS and CDR2 YFSETQ. The CDR3 DNA reads TGCGCCAGCAGCTTGATGGGGGGGCTCGGCCAAGAGACCCAGTACTTC. Its protein product is CASSLMGGLGQETQYF.

In this sample, this clonotype turned up many times. The chain recombines TRBV28 with TRBJ1-1; D unresolved. The germline V gene has CDR1 MDHEN and CDR2 SYDVKM. Trimming stripped 1 base from V and 8 bases from J, with 11 bases between. The CDR3 has 13 amino acids. The CDR3 spells CASSLLGQSEAFF. The CDR3 nucleotides are TGTGCCAGCAGTTTATTAGGGCAGTCGGAAGCTTTCTTT. Full variable domain (remainder filled in from reference TRBV28 and TRBJ1-1): DVKVTQSSRYLVKRTGEKVFLECVQDMDHENMFWYRQDPGLGLRLIYFSYDVKMKEKGDIPEGYSVSREKKERFSLILESASTNQTSMYLCASSLLGQSEAFFGQGTRLTVV.

The chain recombines TRBV5-1 with TRBJ1-1; 11 bases are a match to TRBD1. The CDR3 has 18 amino acids. The junction had 10 bases not matched to a gene; V was cut back by 1 base and J by 2 bases. CDR1 is SGHRS and CDR2 is YFSETQ in the germline V gene. This chain's CDR3 is CASSLLPGQGGRNTEAFF. The CDR3 bases are TGCGCCAGCAGCTTGTTACCGGGACAGGGGGGGAGAAACACTGAAGCTTTCTTT.

This clonotype has just a few counts. CDR3 sequence (DNA): TGCAGTGCTAGAGTGCAGGGGAAGGGTTCACCCCTCCACTTT. Its protein is CSARVQGKGSPLHF. V and J are TRBV20-1 and TRBJ1-6; perhaps TRBD1 as D (6 bases). V lost 1 base and J lost 9, with 13 bases in between. Per germline, CDR1 DFQATT and CDR2 SNEGSKA (reference sequence). This CDR3 spans 14 amino acids.

This clonotype was counted ten times or more. This chain uses TRBV11-2 with TRBJ2-1; no definite D call. With 6 bases removed from V and 5 bases from J, the gap between germline ends came to 17 bases. The CDR3 runs 15 residues. The germline CDR1 and CDR2 sequences are SGHAT and FQNNGV. CDR3 sequence reads: CASRRFGPPNNEQFF. CDR3 bases: TGTGCCAGCAGACGCTTTGGGCCCCCAAACAATGAGCAGTTCTTC.

In its sample, this clonotype was seen many times. V usage is TRBV13 and J usage is TRBJ2-3; 10 positions agree with TRBD1. This CDR3 is built from 16 residues. V lost 5 bases to trimming and J lost 5 bases; unmatched junction nucleotides: 10. Per the germline V gene, CDR1 is PRHDT and CDR2 is FYEKMQ (reference sequence). CDR3 sequence: CASSHAGTGDRDTQYF. The CDR3 region has the DNA TGTGCCAGCAGCCACGCCGGGACAGGGGATCGAGATACGCAGTATTTT.

This clonotype was detected a few times. The CDR3 spells CAWSVGGGSEKLFF. CDR3 bases: TGTGCCTGGAGTGTTGGAGGGGGGAGCGAAAAACTGTTTTTT. The chain recombines TRBV30 with TRBJ1-4; perhaps TRBD1 as D (6 bases). The germline V and J ends were trimmed by 0 bases and 8 bases, with 13 bases remaining between them. The CDR3 extends over 14 amino acids. Germline assignment: CDR1 GTSNPN and CDR2 SVGIG (reference sequence).